The rows below give T cell receptor beta chains drawn from one sample of a study of T cells after somatic rescue of genetic block. Generated by immunoSEQ multiplex PCR, the TCRdb table keeps only in-frame clones and is missing some. Altogether fewer than 15,000 clones are present, approximately 72% being singletons, with the ten largest covering 20% to 25%. Material for sequencing was peripheral blood mononuclear cells (PBMCs). These receptors all come from a boy younger than 18. Both conserved end residues are part of each CDR3. The D gene is left open where the match is weak. The listing skips clone size in some rows; elsewhere it reads once, few, many or a size class.

V,size,D,J,DNA,CDR3
TRBV2,.,TRBD1,TRBJ1-4,TGTGCCAGCGGACGGGACAGGGGGGAAAAACTGTTTTTT,CASGRDRGEKLFF
TRBV28,.,.,TRBJ1-2,TGTGCCAGCAGTTTCCGTCATGGCTACACCTTC,CASSFRHGYTF
TRBV5-4,.,.,TRBJ1-5,TGTGCCAGCAGCTTTAAGGGATCCAATCAGCCCCAGCATTTT,CASSFKGSNQPQHF
TRBV5-6,.,TRBD1,TRBJ1-4,TGTGCCAGCAGCTTAGGGGGGACAGGGCGTGCAACTAATGAAAAACTGTTTTTT,CASSLGGTGRATNEKLFF
TRBV4-2,.,TRBD1,TRBJ2-1,TGTGCCAGCAGCCAAGATGGAACCGGGACAGTATACAATGAGCAGTTCTTC,CASSQDGTGTVYNEQFF
TRBV18,medium-sized,.,TRBJ1-3,TGTGCCAGCTCACCGACGGACCGTGGCTCTGGAAACACCATATATTTT,CASSPTDRGSGNTIYF
TRBV11-2,.,TRBD2,TRBJ2-7,TGTGCCAGCAGCCCGTTAACGTTCGTAGACGCGGGGGGGCTATACGAGCAGTACTTC,CASSPLTFVDAGGLYEQYF
TRBV6-5,.,.,TRBJ1-1,TGTGCCAGCGTTTCAGTGAACACTGAAGCTTTCTTT,CASVSVNTEAFF
TRBV6-5,.,.,TRBJ1-2,TGTGCCAGCAGTTACTCGCTACAGGGTGAAGGCTACACCTTC,CASSYSLQGEGYTF
TRBV6-1,.,TRBD2,TRBJ2-7,TGTGCCAGCAGGACTAGCGGGGGTTCCTACGAGCAGTACTTC,CASRTSGGSYEQYF
TRBV9,.,TRBD1,TRBJ1-2,TGTGCCAGCAGCATAGCTCCGGGACAGGTCTATGGCTACACCTTC,CASSIAPGQVYGYTF
TRBV10-2,.,.,TRBJ1-3,TGCGCCAGCAGTGTAGGCAGCTCTGGAAACACCATATATTTT,CASSVGSSGNTIYF
TRBV7-9,.,.,TRBJ1-1,TGTGCCAGCAGCTTGAATCCAAACCGCCCTGAAGCTTTCTTT,CASSLNPNRPEAFF
TRBV28,.,TRBD1,TRBJ1-2,TGTGCCAGCAGTGGACCGGGACAGGGCCCCCTTTATGGCTACACCTTC,CASSGPGQGPLYGYTF
TRBV2,.,.,TRBJ2-7,TGTGCCAGCAGTGACCATAGATACTACGAGCAGTACTTC,CASSDHRYYEQYF
TRBV28,.,.,TRBJ1-2,TGTGCCAGCGCCGGGGCAATCTATGGCTACACCTTC,CASAGAIYGYTF
TRBV7-3,.,.,TRBJ2-7,TGTGCCAGCAGCTTTGGTCAGTCCTTCTCGGAGCAGTACTTC,CASSFGQSFSEQYF
TRBV7-3,.,.,TRBJ2-2,TGTGCCAGCAGCTTAGGCTGGGGGTACACCGGGGAGCTGTTTTTT,CASSLGWGYTGELFF
TRBV5-1,.,TRBD1,TRBJ2-7,TGCGCCAGCAGCAAGGACAGGCTACTCTACGAGCAGTACTTC,CASSKDRLLYEQYF
TRBV29-1,once,TRBD1,TRBJ2-7,TGCAGCGCCGGGACAGGGTACTACGAGCAGTACTTC,CSAGTGYYEQYF
TRBV6-5,.,.,TRBJ1-2,TGTGCCAGCAGCATAACGGGGCTTAACTATGGCTACACCTTC,CASSITGLNYGYTF
TRBV6-1,.,.,TRBJ2-7,TGTGCCAGCAGTGAAGCGGGGCCCTACGAGCAGTACTTC,CASSEAGPYEQYF
TRBV28,.,TRBD2,TRBJ2-7,TGTGCCAGCAGTTTGATCGGGACTAGCTACGAGCAGTACTTC,CASSLIGTSYEQYF
TRBV18,medium-sized,.,TRBJ1-1,TGTGCCAGCTCTCCAAGGGTCCAAGGGGCTGGGAACACTGAAGCTTTCTTT,CASSPRVQGAGNTEAFF
TRBV18,few,.,TRBJ2-4,TGTGCCAGCTCAGGGGAATTAATAGCCAAAAACATTCAGTACTTC,CASSGELIAKNIQYF
TRBV10-3,.,TRBD1,TRBJ1-2,TGTGCCATCAGTGACCACCTCAGGACAGGGGACTATGGCTACACCTTC,CAISDHLRTGDYGYTF
TRBV6-5,.,.,TRBJ1-1,TGTGCCAGCAGTCTCTTCGTTGGGGGGAACACTGAAGCTTTCTTT,CASSLFVGGNTEAFF
TRBV10-3,.,TRBD2,TRBJ2-7,TGTGCCAGCAGTTACTCGAAACTAGCGGGAGTGTACGAGCAGTACTTC,CASSYSKLAGVYEQYF
TRBV5-1,.,.,TRBJ1-1,TGCGCCAGCAGCTTGGGCGGGGGAAACACTGAAGCTTTCTTT,CASSLGGGNTEAFF
TRBV11-3,.,.,TRBJ1-4,TGTGCCAGCAGCTTCCCTAGAAAACTGTTTTTT,CASSFPRKLFF
TRBV25-1,.,.,TRBJ2-3,TGTGCCAGCAGTGAATATAACTCTCAGACAGATACGCAGTATTTT,CASSEYNSQTDTQYF
TRBV9,medium-sized,TRBD1,TRBJ1-1,TGTGCCAGCAGCGACTGGGACAGGGGAGGAACTGAAGCTTTCTTT,CASSDWDRGGTEAFF
TRBV15,.,TRBD2,TRBJ2-7,TGTGCCACCCGTCTGACTAGCGGGAGCTACGAGCAGTACTTC,CATRLTSGSYEQYF
TRBV30,.,TRBD1,TRBJ1-1,TGTGCCTGGAGTGTAAAGGGACAGGGGAAGGGGGCTGAAGCTTTCTTT,CAWSVKGQGKGAEAFF
TRBV29-1,.,TRBD2,TRBJ2-1,TGCAGCGTTGAAGATCTTTGGGTCCGGGGACTAGCGGGAGGGCCGAATGAGCAGTTCTTC,CSVEDLWVRGLAGGPNEQFF
TRBV5-4,few,.,TRBJ1-2,TGTGCCAGCAGCTTGCCGTCCGTTAGCTACACCTTC,CASSLPSVSYTF
TRBV19,.,.,TRBJ1-4,TGTGCCAGTAGTACCCCCCGAGGGACGGCAGCAACTAATGAAAAACTGTTTTTT,CASSTPRGTAATNEKLFF
TRBV28,once,TRBD2,TRBJ2-1,TGTGCCAGCAGTTTATATCCGGGACTAGGAACAGGGTTCTTC,CASSLYPGLGTGFF
TRBV5-6,.,.,TRBJ2-6,TGTGCCAGCAGTTCCGACTCAGGGGCCAACGTCCTGACTTTC,CASSSDSGANVLTF
TRBV5-6,.,.,TRBJ1-5,TGTGCCAGCAGCTTCTCTCGACGCAATCAGCCCCAGCATTTT,CASSFSRRNQPQHF
TRBV5-1,.,.,TRBJ1-1,TGCGCCAGCCGTCCCGCAGGGAACACTGAAGCTTTCTTT,CASRPAGNTEAFF